The rows below give T cell receptor beta chains drawn from one sample of a study of identical twins. TCRdb processed the 5' RACE reads anew with MiXCR; each CDR3 protein has one entry. The data contain a few hundred thousand distinct CDR3 sequences, 13% to 15% of them singletons. The same data also went into a second study, on yellow fever vaccine responses in identical twins.

Sequencing was performed on CD4+ T cells sorted from blood. The source of these receptors is a woman between 18 and 29 years old in good health. Each CDR3 is given with its conserved first and last residue. The order of the fields is D gene, clone size, J gene, V gene, CDR3 protein, CDR3 DNA. The D gene is left open where the match is weak. The size entry is marked missing in some rows and otherwise reads once, few, many or a size class.

>.|.|TRBJ2-2|TRBV24-1
CATSEPGPMNTGELFF
TGTGCCACCAGTGAGCCCGGACCTATGAACACCGGGGAGCTGTTTTTT
>.|.|TRBJ1-1|TRBV7-3
CASSLLQVTNTEAFF
TGTGCCAGCAGCCTCCTCCAGGTCACGAACACTGAAGCTTTCTTT
>TRBD1|.|TRBJ1-2|TRBV6-1
CASSTGTEIRDGYTF
TGTGCCAGCAGCACCGGGACAGAAATACGGGACGGCTACACCTTC
>.|few|TRBJ2-6|TRBV6-1
CASKTGSSSGANVLTF
TGTGCCAGCAAAACAGGTTCAAGCTCTGGGGCCAACGTCCTGACTTTC
>TRBD2|.|TRBJ2-2|TRBV11-1
CASSLTRTSGRHSLSAGELFF
TGTGCCAGCAGCTTAACCCGGACTAGCGGGAGACACTCCCTGTCCGCCGGGGAGCTGTTTTTT
>TRBD1|many|TRBJ2-1|TRBV28
CASRGTGGNEQFF
TGTGCCAGCAGGGGGACAGGGGGAAATGAGCAGTTCTTC
>.|few|TRBJ2-3|TRBV4-1
CASSQTSHLGGTDTQYF
TGCGCCAGCAGCCAAACCTCCCACCTGGGGGGCACAGATACGCAGTATTTT
>.|.|TRBJ2-2|TRBV12-3/TRBV12-4
CAEGGRIGELFF
TGTGCCGAAGGGGGGCGGATAGGGGAGCTGTTTTTT
>TRBD2|many|TRBJ2-2|TRBV29-1
CSVVRTSGTNTGELFF
TGCAGCGTTGTTCGGACTAGCGGGACGAACACCGGGGAGCTGTTTTTT
>.|few|TRBJ2-1|TRBV5-1
CASSWTQGTTYYNEQFF
TGCGCCAGCAGCTGGACCCAGGGGACTACCTACTACAATGAGCAGTTCTTC
>.|few|TRBJ2-1|TRBV5-6
CASILTTPHEQFF
TGTGCCAGCATCCTGACGACCCCCCATGAGCAGTTCTTC
>.|few|TRBJ1-2|TRBV3-1
CATSTGQPSNYGYTF
TGTGCCACCAGTACCGGACAGCCGTCTAACTATGGCTACACCTTC
>TRBD2|.|TRBJ2-3|TRBV24-1
CATSDPGTSGSTDTQYF
TGTGCCACCAGTGATCCCGGGACTAGCGGGAGCACAGATACGCAGTATTTT
>.|few|TRBJ2-3|TRBV20-1
CSARDLLAHGTDTQYF
TGCAGTGCTAGAGATCTTCTGGCCCACGGCACAGATACGCAGTATTTT
>TRBD1|.|TRBJ2-2|TRBV6-1
CASRLGTVRGELFF
TGTGCCAGCAGACTAGGGACAGTTCGGGGGGAGCTGTTTTTT
>.|.|TRBJ2-7|TRBV6-1
CASRSGTPYEQYF
TGTGCCAGCAGATCCGGGACACCTTACGAGCAGTACTTC